These 16 T cell receptor beta chains were all obtained from the same sample, sequenced in a study of cytomegalovirus exposure and HLA in healthy donors. PCR involved 60 Vbeta and 13 Jbeta primers. Method: immunoSEQ multiplex PCR; TCRdb's copy keeps in-frame clones and lacks some. The table lists 100,000 to 150,000 clones, roughly 79% of them singletons, with approximately 1.7% in the top ten. Sequencing was done on a sample of PBMCs. The receptors here all came from a woman in her forties or fifties in good health and CMV-seronegative.

This chain uses TRBV7-2 with TRBJ1-1; 8 bases are shared with TRBD1. The V gene's germline CDR1 is SGHTA and CDR2 FQGNSA. V lost 4 bases, J lost 1 base, and 2 bases stayed unmatched. The CDR3 covers 14 residues. CDR3 sequence (DNA): TGTGCCAGCAGCTCTCAGGGGGCGAACACTGAAGCTTTCTTT. Residues: CASSSQGANTEAFF.

The chain uses TRBV2 and TRBJ2-2, with 11 nucleotides matching TRBD1. The ends lost 3 bases at V and 5 bases at J; junction bases unmatched: 2. The CDR3 spans 15 residues. Germline CDR1 SNHLY, CDR2 FYNNEI. DNA for the CDR3: TGTGCCAGCAGTGATGGGACAGGGGGAACCGGGGAGCTGTTTTTT. Protein: CASSDGTGGTGELFF.

The rearrangement joins TRBV6-6 to TRBJ2-5, with 8 bases lining up with TRBD1. V lost 2 bases and J lost 5; bases outside the gene matches: 4. The CDR3 is made up of 14 amino acids. The germline gives CDR1 MNHNY, CDR2 SVGAGI (reference sequence). The CDR3 spells CASSYRQGRETQYF. DNA for the CDR3: TGTGCCAGCAGTTACCGACAGGGGAGGGAGACCCAGTACTTC.

The chain combines TRBV28 with TRBJ2-1; possibly TRBD2 for D (6 bases). The V end lost 1 base, the J end lost 4 bases, and 14 bases lay between the germline ends. Germline V gives CDR1 MDHEN, CDR2 SYDVKM. The CDR3 extends over 16 amino acids. CDR3 nucleotides: TGTGCCAGCAGTTTATTGGGGCTAGCGAGTTACAATGAGCAGTTCTTC. Its protein product is CASSLLGLASYNEQFF.

The CDR3, as DNA: TGCGCCAGCAGCCAAGGGGGCAGGACAGGGGGCAATGAGCAGTTCTTC. It codes for CASSQGGRTGGNEQFF. V usage is TRBV4-3 and J usage is TRBJ2-1; TRBD1 matches at 10 bases. V trimming: 1 base; J trimming: 6 bases; junction bases outside the gene matches: 6. Germline V gene lookup returns CDR1 LGHNA and CDR2 YSLEER. The CDR3 has 16 residues.

CDR3: CASTLGQGPYSNQPQHF. CDR3 bases: TGTGCCAGCACCTTGGGACAGGGTCCCTATAGCAATCAGCCCCAGCATTTT. This rearrangement joins TRBV28 to TRBJ1-5; 9 bases map to TRBD1. With 7 bases clipped from V and 0 bases from J, the junction kept 10 bases outside the gene matches. There are 17 residues in the CDR3. Germline CDR1 and CDR2: MDHEN and SYDVKM. The complete variable domain, with remaining parts taken from reference TRBV28 and TRBJ1-5, reads DVKVTQSSRYLVKRTGEKVFLECVQDMDHENMFWYRQDPGLGLRLIYFSYDVKMKEKGDIPEGYSVSREKKERFSLILESASTNQTSMYLCASTLGQGPYSNQPQHFGDGTRLSIL.

Details on this clone: A junction end diverges from the germline sequence, so it may reflect a read error. This sequence joins TRBV6-1 and TRBJ1-2, with D tentatively TRBD1 (6 bases). This CDR3 contains 14 residues. CDR1 is MNHNS and CDR2 is SASEGT in the germline V gene. The CDR3 reads CASSDSPTTGASGF. CDR3 coding DNA: TGTGCCAGCAGTGACTCTCCTACGACAGGCGCGTCGGGTTTC.

In this sample, this clone turned up a few times. This chain links TRBV30 with TRBJ2-5; a weak D match, TRBD2 (6 bases). The CDR3 is made up of 13 amino acids. The ends were cut back, 5 bases at V and 7 bases at J, with 17 bases in the middle. The germline CDR1 and CDR2 sequences are GTSNPN and SVGIG (reference sequence). CDR3 sequence reads: CAWAHGGSGTQYF. In nucleotides, the CDR3 is TGTGCCTGGGCCCATGGGGGGTCGGGGACCCAGTACTTC.

This chain joins TRBV29-1 and TRBJ1-2; 7 nucleotides line up with TRBD1. Per the germline V gene, CDR1 is SQVTM and CDR2 is ANQGSEA. CDR3 length: 11 residues. V was clipped by 3 bases and J by 6 bases; unmatched bases: 1. For the CDR3, the DNA is TGCAGCGTTGAGACAGGGAATGGCTACACCTTC. Residues: CSVETGNGYTF. Filled out from reference TRBV29-1 and TRBJ1-2, the complete variable domain reads SAVISQKPSRDICQRGTSLTIQCQVDSQVTMMFWYRQQPGQSLTLIATANQGSEATYESGFVIDKFPISRPNLTFSTLTVSNMSPEDSSIYLCSVETGNGYTFGSGTRLTVV.

The CDR3 region has the DNA TGTGCCATCAGTGAGTCTCGCGCAGATACGCAGTATTTT. Residues: CAISESRADTQYF. The chain uses TRBV10-3 and TRBJ2-3; D gene uncertain. The germline gives CDR1 ENHRY, CDR2 SYGVKD. The CDR3 loop spans 13 amino acids. V dropped 0 bases and J dropped 4 bases, with 5 bases sitting between them.

The gene calls are TRBV11-1 and TRBJ2-3, with TRBD2 identical over 10 bases. The CDR3 is 18 residues long. Germline CDR1 and CDR2: SGHAT and FQDESV (reference sequence). V trimming: 3 bases; J trimming: 3 bases; junction bases outside the gene matches: 12. The DNA for the CDR3 is TGTGCCAGCAGCTTCCGAGCGGGAGGGCCTGGGAAGACAGATACGCAGTATTTT. Its translation: CASSFRAGGPGKTDTQYF.

The rearrangement uses TRBV29-1 and TRBJ1-1, with TRBD1 matching over 9 bases. The CDR3 is 13 residues long. CDR1 is SQVTM, CDR2 ANQGSEA, per germline. Losses at the gene ends were 6 bases for V and 5 bases for J; bases not matched to a gene: 7. The chain's CDR3 is CSVGQGRGTEAFF. CDR3 in DNA: TGCAGCGTGGGACAGGGAAGGGGGACTGAAGCTTTCTTT.

The chain is built from TRBV5-1 and TRBJ1-6, with 9 bases fitting TRBD1. Germline V lookup: CDR1 SGHRS, CDR2 YFSETQ. CDR3 size: 14 residues. The ends lost 6 bases at V and 9 bases at J; junction bases unmatched: 7. In nucleotides, the CDR3 is TGCGCCAGCACGACAGGGGGGATAGGTTCACCCCTCCACTTT. Translated: CASTTGGIGSPLHF. Based on the CDR3 plus reference TRBV5-1 and TRBJ1-6, the full variable domain is KAGVTQTPRYLIKTRGQQVTLSCSPISGHRSVSWYQQTPGQGLQFLFEYFSETQRNKGNFPGRFSGRQFSNSRSEMNVSTLELGDSALYLCASTTGGIGSPLHFGNGTRLTVT.

This clone was recorded a few times. Other nucleotide sequences from this sample produce the same CDR3. V usage is TRBV4-3 and J usage is TRBJ2-1; 7 bases are a match to TRBD2. The CDR3 contains 13 residues. The J segment lost 16 bases and the V segment lost 0 bases, leaving 9 bases of the junction unmatched. Germline V CDR1 and CDR2: LGHNA, YSLEER. Here the CDR3 DNA reads TGCGCCAGCAGCCAAGATACGGGGAGGGCCTCATTCTTC. Translating gives CASSQDTGRASFF.

The chain recombines TRBV11-3 with TRBJ1-1; the match to TRBD1 covers 9 bases. Losses at the gene ends were 5 bases for V and 4 bases for J; bases not matched to a gene: 17. This CDR3 comprises 18 residues. Germline-derived CDR1 and CDR2 are SGHNT and YENEEA. CDR3 sequence reads: CASSRGDRALSGGTEAFF. In DNA, the CDR3 is TGTGCCAGCAGCCGGGGGGACAGGGCGCTCTCCGGGGGCACTGAAGCTTTCTTT.

The chain couples TRBV7-9 to TRBJ2-1; D is uncertain. The CDR3 contains 15 residues. The ends were cut back, 1 base at V and 5 bases at J, with 12 bases in the middle. Germline-derived CDR1 and CDR2 are SEHNR and FQNEAQ (reference sequence). CDR3 sequence reads: CASSLGVRRDNEQFF. The DNA of the CDR3 is TGTGCCAGCAGCTTAGGGGTTCGTCGGGACAATGAGCAGTTCTTC.